This passage covers 2 T cell receptor beta chains from one sample sequenced in a study of T-cell memory formation after mild COVID-19. MiXCR, run by TCRdb on the 5' RACE reads, gives a single entry per CDR3 protein. The sample holds 200,000 to 250,000 distinct CDR3 sequences, around 30% seen once. The specimen sequenced was PBMCs or a T cell subset sorted from them (not recorded which). These receptor sequences come from an adult woman who had mild COVID-19 (a few samples of this study predate the infection). Cell type and time point are not known.

This clonotype has ten or more counts. The junction departs from the called germline gene at one end, perhaps through a read error. The chain combines TRBV7-2 with TRBJ2-5; possibly TRBD1 for D (5 bases). The CDR3 totals 14 residues. Germline-derived CDR1 and CDR2 are SGHTA and FQGNSA. The CDR3 DNA reads as TGTGCCAGCAGGTTAGACAGAGCACAAGAGACCCAGTACTTC. Translation: CASRLDRAQETQYF.

In this sample, this clonotype turned up a few times. A junction end diverges from the germline sequence, so it may reflect a read error. The chain employs TRBV12-3 or TRBV12-4 and TRBJ1-2; TRBD1 might be the D (5 bases). CDR3 size: 11 residues. The CDR3 nucleotides are TGTGCCAGCAGTCAGGACACTTCACCCTTTTTC. Its protein product is CASSQDTSPFF.